Below, 23 T cell receptor beta chains from the same sample are listed, as sequenced in a study of spatial heterogeneity in lung cancer. TCRdb fed the 5' RACE reads into MiXCR, producing one record per CDR3 protein. The sample consists of about 100,000 distinct CDR3 sequences, 4.4% of them appearing once. These receptors lack a known antigen. Study-level points and caveats: Counts of expanded intratumoral alpha and beta TCRs tracked tumor mutation counts.

Time point denoted: sample taken at primary tumor resection. The sequences come from lung tumor tissue, collected at surgery. All receptors come from a male donor with early-stage non-small cell lung cancer.

This clonotype was counted at least ten times. The rearrangement links TRBV11-2 to TRBJ2-1; 9 bases agree with TRBD2. This CDR3 region has 16 residues. The V segment lost 1 base and the J segment 8 bases; nucleotides outside the gene matches: 9. CDR1 is SGHAT and CDR2 is FQNNGV in the germline V gene. CDR3 DNA sequence: TGTGCCAGCAGCTTAGGCGGTCTAGCGGGACTGGATGAGCAGTTCTTC. It codes for CASSLGGLAGLDEQFF.

The chain uses TRBV6-5 and TRBJ2-7, with D possibly being TRBD2 (6 bases). The germline gives CDR1 MNHEY, CDR2 SVGAGI. The length of the CDR3 is 14 residues. V was trimmed by 6 bases and J by 5 bases, leaving 17 bases between them. The CDR3 here is CASSMRRGGDEQYF. CDR3 sequence (DNA): TGTGCCAGCAGCATGAGGAGAGGAGGGGACGAGCAGTACTTC.

This clonotype was counted between two and nine times. The chain employs TRBV5-5 and TRBJ2-1, with a possible D match to TRBD2 (6 bases). CDR1 is SGHKS and CDR2 is YYEKEE in the germline V gene (reference sequence). The length of the CDR3 is 14 residues. V was shortened by 2 bases and J by 7 bases, with 13 bases between the two germline ends. The CDR3 coding sequence is TGTGCCAGCAGCTTCGGGGGAGATTCGAATGAGCAGTTCTTC. It codes for CASSFGGDSNEQFF.

The table lists this clonotype with many counts. The J gene is TRBJ1-5, the V gene TRBV9, with a possible D match to TRBD1 (5 bases). CDR1 and CDR2 (germline): SGDLS, YYNGEE. V was clipped by 4 bases and J by 4 bases, with 12 bases between them. This CDR3 region has 14 residues. The CDR3 DNA reads TGTGCCAGCAGCCCGACAGAACTTAATCAGCCCCAGCATTTT. Translated: CASSPTELNQPQHF.

This clonotype was observed at least ten times. The chain links TRBV28 to TRBJ1-5; no clear D. CDR3 length equals 15 residues. CDR1 and CDR2 from the germline V gene are MDHEN and SYDVKM. Trimming removed 2 bases from V and 0 bases from J, with 8 bases in between. CDR3 nucleotide sequence: TGTGCCAGCAGTTTACCGGGCGATAGCAATCAGCCCCAGCATTTT. Its protein is CASSLPGDSNQPQHF.

This clonotype was found many times. The V call is TRBV2, the J call TRBJ2-5; TRBD2 matches at 10 bases. The CDR3 has 14 amino acids. The V and J ends lost 6 bases and 4 bases, in that order; junction bases with no gene match: 5. From germline, CDR1 is SNHLY and CDR2 FYNNEI. The CDR3 region is CASSLRLAGETQYF. CDR3 sequence (DNA): TGTGCCAGCAGCCTTAGACTAGCGGGAGAGACCCAGTACTTC.

This clonotype was counted many times. The J gene is TRBJ1-4, the V gene TRBV12-3 or TRBV12-4, with 8 positions matching TRBD1. This CDR3 has 14 amino acids. V trimming: 1 base; J trimming: 7 bases; junction bases outside the gene matches: 2. CDR3 loop: CASSLGQGTEKLFF. In nucleotides, the CDR3 is TGTGCCAGCAGTTTAGGACAGGGGACTGAAAAACTGTTTTTT.

This clonotype was observed at least ten times. The chain links TRBV10-3 to TRBJ2-1, with 9 positions matching TRBD1. The ends lost 6 bases at V and 2 bases at J; junction bases unmatched: 5. The CDR3 sequence is 15 residues long. Germline CDR1 reads ENHRY; CDR2 reads SYGVKD. CDR3 nucleotides: TGTGCCATCAGGGGAACAGGGGGCCCCTACAATGAGCAGTTCTTC. Amino acid sequence: CAIRGTGGPYNEQFF.

V is TRBV5-1 and J is TRBJ2-4; unclear D gene. Deletions cut 3 bases from V and 1 base from J, with 5 bases between. The CDR3 has 13 residues. CDR1 is SGHRS and CDR2 is YFSETQ in the germline V gene. CDR3 sequence reads: CASSSVAKNIQYF. DNA of the CDR3: TGCGCCAGCAGCTCCGTCGCCAAAAACATTCAGTACTTC. Full variable domain (missing parts from reference TRBV5-1 and TRBJ2-4): KAGVTQTPRYLIKTRGQQVTLSCSPISGHRSVSWYQQTPGQGLQFLFEYFSETQRNKGNFPGRFSGRQFSNSRSEMNVSTLELGDSALYLCASSSVAKNIQYFGAGTRLSVL.

This clonotype has ten or more counts. This chain uses TRBV11-2 with TRBJ2-5; the D is unclear. Germline values: CDR1 SGHAT, CDR2 FQNNGV. CDR3 size: 12 residues. The germline V and J ends were trimmed by 5 bases and 5 bases, with 9 bases remaining between them. For the CDR3, the DNA is TGTGCCAGCAGCCGCTCGAGGGAGACCCAGTACTTC. Translation: CASSRSRETQYF.

There are many counts of this clonotype. This sequence joins TRBV20-1 and TRBJ1-1; 7 bases align to TRBD1. The V and J ends lost 0 bases and 4 bases, in that order; junction bases with no gene match: 5. Germline CDR1 DFQATT, CDR2 SNEGSKA (reference sequence). The CDR3 is 14 residues long. The CDR3 DNA is TGCAGTGCTAGAGATGGGACAGCTGGCACTGAAGCTTTCTTT. Translation: CSARDGTAGTEAFF.

The table lists this clonotype with many counts. The rearrangement uses TRBV12-3 or TRBV12-4 and TRBJ2-2; no firm D call. CDR3 length equals 13 residues. Trimming removed 5 bases from V and 4 bases from J, with 8 bases in between. This CDR3 reads CASSEQTTGELFF. The CDR3 coding sequence is TGTGCCAGCAGTGAACAGACCACCGGGGAGCTGTTTTTT.

This clonotype was seen many times. The chain links TRBV19 to TRBJ1-5; tentatively, D is TRBD1 (5 bases). CDR3 length: 15 residues. Trimming took 8 bases from V and 0 from J, leaving 14 bases between them. CDR1 and CDR2 (germline): LNHDA, SQIVND (reference sequence). This CDR3 reads CASGRDGYSNQPQHF. The CDR3 bases are TGTGCCAGTGGCCGGGACGGGTATAGCAATCAGCCCCAGCATTTT.

The J gene is TRBJ2-3, the V gene TRBV6-1; no firm D call. The CDR3 has 12 amino acids. Deletions cut 11 bases from V and 1 base from J, with 10 bases between. Germline V gives CDR1 MNHNS, CDR2 SASEGT. The CDR3, as DNA: TGTGCCGGCGGATTTGGCACAGATACGCAGTATTTT. Protein: CAGGFGTDTQYF.

This clonotype came up many times. The V call is TRBV11-2, the J call TRBJ2-1; a possible D gene is TRBD1 (6 bases). V lost 4 bases, J lost 7 bases, and 11 bases lay in between. Germline V gene data show CDR1 as SGHAT and CDR2 as FQNNGV. The length of the CDR3 is 13 residues. CDR3 region: CASSSGTGNEQFF. CDR3 DNA: TGTGCCAGCAGCTCCGGAACAGGGAATGAGCAGTTCTTC.

V and J are TRBV18 and TRBJ1-3, with 7 bases that match TRBD1. Trimming took 7 bases from V and 0 from J; bases not matched to a gene: 6. The CDR3 covers 15 residues. CDR1 is KGHSH and CDR2 is LQKENI in the germline V gene. CDR3 in DNA: TGTGCCAGCTTGGGACAGACCGGCTCTGGAAACACCATATATTTT. Its protein is CASLGQTGSGNTIYF.

Many counts were recorded for this clonotype. The chain uses TRBV4-1 and TRBJ2-5, with 16 bases identical to TRBD2. Germline-derived CDR1 and CDR2 are MGHRA and YSYEKL. With 3 bases clipped from V and 2 bases from J, the junction kept 12 bases outside the gene matches. The CDR3 consists of 20 residues. CDR3 coding DNA: TGCGCCAGCAGCCATCCCTGGGGACTAGCGGGAGGGCCTGAGCAAGAGACCCAGTACTTC. Residues: CASSHPWGLAGGPEQETQYF.

This clonotype was seen repeatedly, ten times or more. The chain employs TRBV6-2 or TRBV6-3 and TRBJ1-5, with D unresolved. This CDR3 spans 14 amino acids. Germline V lookup: CDR1 MNHEY, CDR2 SVGEGT. Trimming stripped 7 bases from V and 6 bases from J, with 16 bases between. As DNA, the CDR3 is TGTGCCAGCACCAAATCAATGTCCGCTCAGCCCCAGCATTTT. Its translation: CASTKSMSAQPQHF.

V is TRBV3-1 and J is TRBJ2-6; 8 bases match TRBD2. Per the germline V gene, CDR1 is LGHDT and CDR2 is YNNKEL (reference sequence). The CDR3 is made up of 17 amino acids. V dropped 8 bases and J dropped 4; count of bases not matched to a gene: 13. This CDR3 is CASAALAGGVGANVLTF. The CDR3 DNA follows: TGTGCCAGCGCCGCCCTAGCGGGTGGGGTGGGGGCCAACGTCCTGACTTTC.

Note on this clonotype: It may be a read error: a sequence one base away is much more abundant. The rearrangement joins TRBV28 to TRBJ1-4, with D perhaps matching TRBD1 (5 bases). Germline V gene data show CDR1 as MDHEN and CDR2 as SYDVKM. The length of the CDR3 is 11 residues. As DNA, the CDR3 is TGTAGCCCCCGGGGCCATGAAAAACTGGTTTTT. Protein sequence: CSPRGHEKLVF.

The chain employs TRBV6-1 and TRBJ2-7, with D possibly matching TRBD1 (5 bases). The CDR3 extends over 13 amino acids. CDR1 and CDR2 (germline): MNHNS, SASEGT. V gave up 3 bases and J gave up 3 bases, with 9 bases separating them. The CDR3 DNA follows: TGTGCCAGCAGTGAGCACAGGAACTACGAGCAGTACTTC. This gives the protein CASSEHRNYEQYF.

The chain has TRBV5-1 and TRBJ2-2, with D perhaps TRBD1 or TRBD2 (5 bases each). Looked up from germline, CDR1 is SGHRS and CDR2 is YFSETQ. This CDR3 is built from 16 residues. The ends were cut back, 4 bases at V and 1 base at J, with 14 bases in the middle. The chain's CDR3 is CASSLTGTENTGELFF. The CDR3 nucleotides read TGCGCCAGCAGCCTGACCGGGACCGAGAACACCGGGGAGCTGTTTTTT.

This clonotype occurred many times. The CDR3 loop is CASSQDRARNTGELFF. For the CDR3, the DNA is TGTGCCAGCAGCCAAGATCGGGCCCGGAACACCGGGGAGCTGTTTTTT. The V call is TRBV3-1, the J call TRBJ2-2; D uncertain. Trimming shortened V by 0 bases and J by 1 base, and 9 bases separated the two germline ends. This CDR3 spans 16 amino acids. Germline V gene sequence: CDR1 LGHDT, CDR2 YNNKEL (reference sequence).